The 19 T cell receptor beta chains in this list originate from one sample, sequenced in a study of shared clonotypes between healthy human individuals. Measured with immunoSEQ multiplex PCR; TCRdb has only the in-frame clones, and not every one. The sample holds millions of clones, about 92% seen once. Specimen: naive CD4+ T cells sorted from blood. The subset: CD45RA+ positively selected. All receptors derive from a man between 18 and 35 years old in good health.

The CDR3 nucleotides read TGTGCCTCCGGTTTAACAGATACGCAGTATTTT. It translates to CASGLTDTQYF. This chain uses TRBV10-3 with TRBJ2-3; D unclear. Trimming left V 11 bases short and J 3 bases short, with 9 bases between. There are 11 residues in the CDR3. The germline V gene encodes CDR1 ENHRY and CDR2 SYGVKD.

The rearrangement uses TRBV18 and TRBJ2-7, with D perhaps matching TRBD1 or TRBD2 (5 bases each). Trimming left V 3 bases short and J 3 bases short, with 12 bases between. The CDR3 has 14 amino acids. The germline V gene has CDR1 KGHSH and CDR2 LQKENI. DNA of the CDR3: TGTGCCAGCTCACCCGGGGCCTCCTACTACGAGCAGTACTTC. It specifies CASSPGASYYEQYF.

The rearrangement links TRBV28 to TRBJ2-6, with 11 bases fitting TRBD1. CDR3 size: 17 residues. Germline V gene lookup returns CDR1 MDHEN and CDR2 SYDVKM. V trimming: 5 bases; J trimming: 0 bases; junction bases outside the gene matches: 3. The CDR3 DNA reads TGTGCCAGCAGTGCCGGGACAGGGGGCTCTGGGGCCAACGTCCTGACTTTC. Encoded protein: CASSAGTGGSGANVLTF.

The chain has TRBV6-4 and TRBJ1-6, with a tentative D call TRBD1 (5 bases). Trimming shortened V by 6 bases and J by 8 bases, and 14 bases separated the two germline ends. CDR3 length: 14 residues. In germline, CDR1 is MRHNA, CDR2 SNTAGT. CDR3 sequence: CASRSGVSDSPLHF. For the CDR3, the DNA is TGTGCCAGCAGATCGGGGGTCAGTGATTCACCCCTCCACTTT.

In this sample, this clone turned up once. The J gene is TRBJ2-3, the V gene TRBV7-2; 9 nucleotides align to TRBD1. Germline V gene lookup returns CDR1 SGHTA and CDR2 FQGNSA. V shed 5 bases, J shed 3 bases, and the junction held 3 bases outside the gene matches. The CDR3 runs 14 residues. The CDR3 bases are TGTGCCAGCAGCGCAGACAGGGGGACAGATACGCAGTATTTT. Translation: CASSADRGTDTQYF.

The V call is TRBV7-9, the J call TRBJ2-7; D gene uncertain. This CDR3 region has 12 residues. Germline CDR1 and CDR2: SEHNR and FQNEAQ (reference sequence). Trimming removed 1 base from V and 7 bases from J, with 8 bases in between. CDR3 in DNA: TGTGCCAGCAGCTTAGGCCCCTTGGAGCAGTACTTC. The encoded protein is CASSLGPLEQYF.

This chain connects TRBV25-1 to TRBJ1-5; D ambiguous. CDR3 length: 15 residues. V gave up 2 bases and J gave up 0 bases, with 8 bases separating them. CDR1 is MGHDK, CDR2 SYGVNS, per germline. CDR3 in DNA: TGTGCCAGCAGTGAAAGGCCCAATAGCAATCAGCCCCAGCATTTT. Protein: CASSERPNSNQPQHF. Using reference TRBV25-1 and TRBJ1-5 for the parts outside the CDR3, the full variable domain is EADIYQTPRYLVIGTGKKITLECSQTMGHDKMYWYQQDPGMELHLIHYSYGVNSTEKGDLSSESTVSRIRTEHFPLTLESARPSHTSQYLCASSERPNSNQPQHFGDGTRLSIL.

V is TRBV6-5 and J is TRBJ1-1, with D perhaps matching TRBD1 (5 bases). Trimming left V 2 bases short and J 1 base short, with 8 bases between. In germline, CDR1 is MNHEY, CDR2 SVGAGI. The CDR3 sequence is 14 residues long. Written as DNA, the CDR3 is TGTGCCAGCAGTTACCAGGGACCGAACACTGAAGCTTTCTTT. Its protein is CASSYQGPNTEAFF.

This clone appeared a single time. In DNA form, the CDR3 reads TGTGCCAGCAGCTTAGCGGCGGGAGGATTGAACTATGGCTACACCTTC. This encodes CASSLAAGGLNYGYTF. This rearrangement joins TRBV7-9 to TRBJ1-2; D unclear. The CDR3 consists of 16 residues. Trimming left V 0 bases short and J 2 bases short, with 13 bases between. From germline, CDR1 is SEHNR and CDR2 FQNEAQ (reference sequence). The complete variable domain, with remaining parts taken from reference TRBV7-9 and TRBJ1-2, reads DTGVSQNPRHKITKRGQNVTFRCDPISEHNRLYWYRQTLGQGPEFLTYFQNEAQLEKSRLLSDRFSAERPKGSFSTLEIQRTEQGDSAMYLCASSLAAGGLNYGYTFGSGTRLTVV.

A single count supports this clone. This chain links TRBV6-5 with TRBJ2-3; maybe TRBD2 (6 bases). Trimming shortened V by 5 bases and J by 6 bases, and 9 bases separated the two germline ends. CDR1 is MNHEY, CDR2 SVGAGI, per germline. The CDR3 has 12 residues. The CDR3 reads CASSQGRDTQYF. CDR3 nucleotide sequence: TGTGCCAGCAGTCAAGGGAGGGATACGCAGTATTTT.

The rearrangement joins TRBV7-9 to TRBJ2-1; 9 bases are a match to TRBD1. Germline lookup yields CDR1 SEHNR and CDR2 FQNEAQ (reference sequence). This CDR3 contains 15 residues. V lost 1 base to trimming and J lost 5 bases; unmatched junction nucleotides: 3. For the CDR3, the DNA is TGTGCCAGCAGCTTAGGAGGACAGGGGCACAATGAGCAGTTCTTC. Protein product: CASSLGGQGHNEQFF.

This clone appeared once. V and J are TRBV10-3 and TRBJ2-7, with D possibly called TRBD1 or TRBD2 (6 bases each). V lost 3 bases, J lost 2 bases, and 17 bases lay in between. Germline loops: CDR1 ENHRY, CDR2 SYGVKD. The CDR3 extends over 16 amino acids. DNA of the CDR3: TGTGCCATCAGTGAATGGGGGGCTGGAGCCACCTACGAGCAGTACTTC. This gives the protein CAISEWGAGATYEQYF.

V usage is TRBV4-3 and J usage is TRBJ2-7; the D gene is possibly TRBD1 (6 bases). Trimming removed 0 bases from V and 1 base from J, with 22 bases in between. CDR1 is LGHNA, CDR2 YSLEER, per germline. The CDR3 covers 19 residues. The CDR3 is CASSQEKKTGPRRSYEQYF. CDR3 DNA sequence: TGCGCCAGCAGCCAAGAGAAGAAGACAGGCCCCCGACGGTCCTACGAGCAGTACTTC.

This sequence joins TRBV9 and TRBJ2-1, with TRBD1 identical over 7 bases. The germline V gene has CDR1 SGDLS and CDR2 YYNGEE. J was trimmed by 4 bases and V by 4 bases; bases with no gene match: 11. The CDR3 loop spans 16 amino acids. This CDR3 is CASSLTGTDYYNEQFF. The CDR3 DNA reads TGTGCCAGCAGCCTCACCGGGACAGACTATTACAATGAGCAGTTCTTC.

The rearrangement uses TRBV29-1 and TRBJ2-1; 7 nucleotides match TRBD2. The trim removed 1 base at V and 3 bases at J, leaving 6 bases unmatched. CDR3 size: 15 residues. From germline, CDR1 is SQVTM and CDR2 ANQGSEA. The DNA of the CDR3 is TGCAGCGTTGAAGGGTATGAGCGGGGCTACAATGAGCAGTTCTTC. It translates to CSVEGYERGYNEQFF.

The V call is TRBV29-1, the J call TRBJ1-1, with D perhaps TRBD1 (5 bases). This CDR3 is built from 10 residues. Trimming shortened V by 4 bases and J by 5 bases, and 5 bases separated the two germline ends. CDR1 and CDR2 (germline): SQVTM, ANQGSEA. The CDR3 loop is CSVGTTEAFF. In DNA, the CDR3 is TGCAGCGTTGGGACAACTGAAGCTTTCTTT.

The chain recombines TRBV5-6 with TRBJ1-1; no definite D call. The length of the CDR3 is 15 residues. V shed 6 bases and J shed 0 bases, with 15 bases lying between them. Germline-derived CDR1 and CDR2 are SGHDT and YYEEEE. CDR3 coding DNA: TGTGCCAGCACCGATGGTGGGGATTTGAACACTGAAGCTTTCTTT. This gives the protein CASTDGGDLNTEAFF.

The chain is built from TRBV11-1 and TRBJ2-1, with 8 bases aligning to TRBD2. Germline CDR1 is SGHAT and CDR2 is FQDESV (reference sequence). This CDR3 has 16 residues. V was pared by 4 bases and J by 1 base, with 6 bases of the junction left unmatched. CDR3 bases: TGTGCCAGCAGCTCAACAGCGGGGGCGTCCTACAATGAGCAGTTCTTC. The encoded protein is CASSSTAGASYNEQFF.

The chain employs TRBV5-1 and TRBJ2-7; 9 nucleotides align to TRBD1. The CDR3 spans 15 residues. J gave up 0 bases and V 4 bases, and 5 bases lay outside the gene matches. CDR1 and CDR2 (germline): SGHRS, YFSETQ. The DNA for the CDR3 is TGCGCCAGCAGCCCCGGGGGACAGGGCTCCTACGAGCAGTACTTC. As protein: CASSPGGQGSYEQYF.